Shown below are 15 T cell receptor beta chains from a single sample sequenced in a study of shared clonotypes between healthy human individuals. The method was immunoSEQ multiplex PCR; TCRdb's version includes in-frame clones alone and lacks a portion of them. This sample has about 2.4 million clones, with 93% found just once. The sample consisted of naive CD4+ T cells from PBMCs. The subset is: CD45RA+ positively selected. The source is a man between 18 and 29 years old in good health. Some clones in this sample may be carry-over from other donors' samples.

The chain employs TRBV6-5 and TRBJ2-7; D is uncertain. CDR1 is MNHEY, CDR2 SVGAGI, per germline. The germline V and J ends were trimmed by 0 bases and 7 bases, with 10 bases remaining between them. The CDR3 totals 13 residues. Here the CDR3 DNA reads TGTGCCAGCAGTTACTCGAGCCAATTGGAGCAGTACTTC. Translation: CASSYSSQLEQYF.

This chain joins TRBV27 and TRBJ2-1; D is perhaps TRBD2 (5 bases). The V and J ends lost 3 bases and 7 bases respectively, with 13 bases between them. The CDR3 loop spans 14 amino acids. Germline loops: CDR1 MNHEY, CDR2 SMNVEV (reference sequence). CDR3 residues: CASSLSSGENEQFF. CDR3 nucleotides: TGTGCCAGCAGTTTGTCCTCCGGGGAGAATGAGCAGTTCTTC.

The V gene is TRBV7-6, the J gene TRBJ2-7, with D possibly matching TRBD2 (6 bases). Per the germline V gene, CDR1 is SGHVS and CDR2 is FNYEAQ. The CDR3 has 16 residues. Deletions cut 5 bases from V and 0 bases from J, with 17 bases between. This chain's CDR3 is CASSPGAGSLSYEQYF. The DNA for the CDR3 is TGTGCCAGCAGCCCCGGTGCCGGGAGCCTCTCCTACGAGCAGTACTTC.

This clone is a singleton in its sample. This chain joins TRBV6-5 and TRBJ2-3; 8 bases are shared with TRBD2. CDR3 length: 14 amino acids. V lost 0 bases and J lost 4; bases outside the gene matches: 0. Germline V gene data show CDR1 as MNHEY and CDR2 as SVGAGI. CDR3 coding DNA: TGTGCCAGCAGTTACTCCGGGGGGGCAGATACGCAGTATTTT. Translating gives CASSYSGGADTQYF.

The count of this clone is one. The V and J genes are TRBV5-5 and TRBJ2-7, with 12 bases matching TRBD2. The junction had 4 bases not matched to a gene; V was cut back by 3 bases and J by 0 bases. The germline V gene has CDR1 SGHKS and CDR2 YYEKEE (reference sequence). The CDR3 is made up of 16 amino acids. The CDR3 nucleotides are TGTGCCAGCAGCTCGAGACTAGCGGGAGACTCCTACGAGCAGTACTTC. Translating it yields CASSSRLAGDSYEQYF.

The chain employs TRBV28 and TRBJ2-3; 9 bases match TRBD1. The CDR3 consists of 14 residues. Trimming removed 5 bases from V and 5 bases from J; junction bases left unmatched: 5. CDR1 MDHEN and CDR2 SYDVKM come from the germline V gene. Here the CDR3 DNA reads TGTGCCAGCAGTCAACAGGGGGCAAGAGATACGCAGTATTTT. The encoded protein is CASSQQGARDTQYF.

The V gene is TRBV9, the J gene TRBJ2-3; perhaps TRBD1 as D (5 bases). Germline V gene data show CDR1 as SGDLS and CDR2 as YYNGEE. This CDR3 spans 15 amino acids. V dropped 0 bases and J dropped 5 bases, with 13 bases sitting between them. This chain's CDR3 is CASSVVGARGDTQYF. In nucleotides, the CDR3 is TGTGCCAGCAGCGTAGTTGGGGCCAGAGGAGATACGCAGTATTTT. The entire variable domain, with the rest obtained from reference TRBV9 and TRBJ2-3, is as follows: DSGVTQTPKHLITATGQRVTLRCSPRSGDLSVYWYQQSLDQGLQFLIQYYNGEERAKGNILERFSAQQFPDLHSELNLSSLELGDSALYFCASSVVGARGDTQYFGPGTRLTVL.

V is TRBV15 and J is TRBJ2-1, with 11 bases identical to TRBD2. J gave up 5 bases and V 0 bases, and 0 bases lay outside the gene matches. There are 15 residues in the CDR3. Germline V gives CDR1 LNHNV, CDR2 YYDKDF (reference sequence). The CDR3 sequence: CATSRELAGDNEQFF. The CDR3 bases are TGTGCCACCAGCAGAGAACTAGCGGGAGACAATGAGCAGTTCTTC.

Here the CDR3 reads CASSYLDRGRGYTF. CDR3 sequence (DNA): TGTGCCAGCAGTTATCTCGACAGGGGTCGGGGCTACACCTTC. J is TRBJ1-2 and V is TRBV6-5, with 8 bases fitting TRBD1. The CDR3 sequence is 14 residues long. The V gene's germline CDR1 is MNHEY and CDR2 SVGAGI. V shed 3 bases, J shed 8 bases, and the junction held 8 bases outside the gene matches.

This chain links TRBV28 with TRBJ2-2; D assignment may be TRBD1 or TRBD2 (6 bases each). The germline gives CDR1 MDHEN, CDR2 SYDVKM. Trimming stripped 7 bases from V and 5 bases from J, with 14 bases between. This CDR3 has 14 residues. CDR3 nucleotides: TGTGCCAGCATAGGGGGGCGGCGGACCGGGGAGCTGTTTTTT. Its protein is CASIGGRRTGELFF.

This chain connects TRBV19 to TRBJ1-4; 7 bases align to TRBD1. This CDR3 region has 17 residues. CDR1 is LNHDA and CDR2 is SQIVND in the germline V gene (reference sequence). With 4 bases clipped from V and 0 bases from J, the junction kept 8 bases outside the gene matches. CDR3 DNA sequence: TGTGCCAGTAGTAGCAGACAGGGACTTGCAACTAATGAAAAACTGTTTTTT. Translation: CASSSRQGLATNEKLFF.

The rearrangement links TRBV6-1 to TRBJ1-1; 9 bases match TRBD1. Germline V gene sequence: CDR1 MNHNS, CDR2 SASEGT. V shed 6 bases, J shed 3 bases, and the junction held 5 bases outside the gene matches. CDR3 length: 14 residues. The CDR3 DNA sequence: TGTGCCAGCAGAGCACAGGGGGCAGACACTGAAGCTTTCTTT. Protein sequence: CASRAQGADTEAFF.

V is TRBV28 and J is TRBJ2-7; 8 bases align to TRBD1. Germline CDR1 MDHEN, CDR2 SYDVKM. J was trimmed by 3 bases and V by 8 bases; bases with no gene match: 12. The CDR3 consists of 15 residues. The CDR3, as DNA: TGTGCCAGCTTGTCAGGGGGCGCGTCCGGCTACGAGCAGTACTTC. It is translated as CASLSGGASGYEQYF.

The J gene is TRBJ2-7, the V gene TRBV5-1; 12 nucleotides agree with TRBD2. The CDR3 is 17 amino acids. With V trimmed by 4 bases and J by 0 bases, 8 bases remained unmatched. In germline, CDR1 is SGHRS, CDR2 YFSETQ. CDR3 region: CASSLDPLAGGSYEQYF. The CDR3 DNA follows: TGCGCCAGCAGCCTCGACCCACTAGCGGGAGGCTCCTACGAGCAGTACTTC.

The rearrangement joins TRBV18 to TRBJ2-3; 9 bases fit TRBD2. Germline V gene sequence: CDR1 KGHSH, CDR2 LQKENI. This CDR3 spans 13 amino acids. The J segment lost 8 bases and the V segment lost 6 bases, leaving 6 bases of the junction unmatched. The CDR3 spells CASSQTSGSTQYF. In nucleotides, the CDR3 is TGTGCCAGCTCGCAGACTAGCGGTTCTACGCAGTATTTT.